Below, 7 T cell receptor beta chains from the same sample are listed, as sequenced in a study of blood T cell repertoires in COVID-19. The protocol was immunoSEQ multiplex PCR, while the TCRdb copy is restricted to in-frame clones and leaves out a portion. The repertoire holds about 100,000 clones, with approximately 92% as singletons. The specimen was peripheral blood. Source of these receptors: a woman older than 75 with acute or convalescent COVID-19.

This clone is a singleton in its sample. The J gene is TRBJ2-2, the V gene TRBV5-1; D gene unclear. CDR1 and CDR2 from the germline V gene are SGHRS and YFSETQ. Trimming left V 0 bases short and J 4 bases short, with 10 bases between. The CDR3 covers 15 residues. CDR3 DNA: TGCGCCAGCAGCTTGGTCACCTCGGGCACCGGGGAGCTGTTTTTT. Protein sequence: CASSLVTSGTGELFF.

This chain connects TRBV6-5 to TRBJ2-1, with 8 bases matching TRBD1. Germline CDR1 and CDR2: MNHEY and SVGAGI. The CDR3 totals 16 residues. V lost 3 bases and J lost 7; bases outside the gene matches: 11. Here the CDR3 DNA reads TGTGCCAGCAGTTATTTCCCGGGACAGGAACAAAATGAGCAGTTCTTC. As protein: CASSYFPGQEQNEQFF.

This sequence joins TRBV9 and TRBJ2-1; no reliable D call. There are 12 residues in the CDR3. CDR1 and CDR2 (germline): SGDLS, YYNGEE. The V end lost 4 bases, the J end lost 8 bases, and 10 bases lay between the germline ends. The CDR3 reads CASSWAGHEQFF. CDR3 in DNA: TGTGCCAGCAGCTGGGCTGGGCATGAGCAGTTCTTC.

V is TRBV12-5 and J is TRBJ2-3; perhaps TRBD1 as D (6 bases). The CDR3 is 14 residues long. V lost 5 bases, J lost 3 bases, and 12 bases lay in between. Germline V gene sequence: CDR1 LGHNT, CDR2 FRNRAP. The CDR3: CASGPQGFTDTQYF. In DNA, the CDR3 is TGTGCTAGTGGTCCACAGGGATTTACAGATACGCAGTATTTT.

J is TRBJ2-7 and V is TRBV6-6; D is possibly TRBD1 (6 bases). Trimming removed 7 bases from V and 0 bases from J, with 13 bases in between. The germline CDR1 and CDR2 sequences are MNHNY and SVGAGI (reference sequence). CDR3 length: 14 amino acids. CDR3 protein: CASTRDTYSYEQYF. The CDR3 DNA reads TGTGCCAGCACCCGGGACACGTACTCCTACGAGCAGTACTTC.

The chain has TRBV23-1 and TRBJ2-3; perhaps TRBD2 as D (7 bases). TRBV23-1 is an ORF, with its function uncertain. Trimming removed 0 bases at V and 1 base at J, with 17 bases between. The CDR3 runs 18 residues. In nucleotides, the CDR3 is TGCGCCAGCAGTCAATCGGGGGCTAGCGGCTCCCGCACAGATACGCAGTATTTT. This codes for CASSQSGASGSRTDTQYF.

J is TRBJ1-3 and V is TRBV4-3; 7 bases line up with TRBD1. This CDR3 is built from 15 residues. Germline CDR1 and CDR2: LGHNA and YSLEER. The junction had 6 bases not matched to a gene; V was cut back by 3 bases and J by 4 bases. Here the CDR3 DNA reads TGCGCCAGCAGCCACGACAGGGTGAAAGGAAACACCATATATTTT. It translates to CASSHDRVKGNTIYF.